This T cell receptor (beta chain) was captured in a study of T cells expressing NK-cell markers. On the study more broadly: Obtained from sorted CD3+CD56+NKG2C+, CD3+CD56+NKG2C- and CD3+CD56-NKG2C+ T cells were the TCR beta repertoires. Study-level points and caveats: Top CD8+ clonotypes included the dominant CD3+CD56+NKG2C+ clonotypes in several donors.

The CDR3 spans 15 residues. The germline gives CDR1 SGHAT, CDR2 FQNNGV. About this clonotype: Its antigen is unknown.

TCRdb re-called the 5' RACE reads and gives one entry per CDR3 protein, without DNA. This table holds about 370,000 distinct CDR3 sequences. Sample: blood T cells: a sorted CD56 or NKG2C T cell subset, CD4+ or CD8+ T cells, or bulk PBMC T cells (not recorded which). The genes are TRBV11-2 and TRBJ2-7; TCRdb returns TRBD2, unconfirmable since there is no DNA. The TCR originated in a woman between 50 and 59 years old in good health. The CDR3 region is CASSLIASGSYEQYF.